This TCR beta chain was observed in a study of shared clonotypes between healthy human individuals. Study background: Donors consisted of two women and three men between 18 and 49.

This table comes from immunoSEQ multiplex PCR, and its TCRdb copy is limited to in-frame clones, with some not included. Among some 470,000 clones, around 78% were seen once, and the ten largest hold 13%. Trimming pared 9 bases from V and 0 bases from J, leaving 13 bases between. The CDR3 spans 13 residues. The germline gives CDR1 SGHNT, CDR2 YYREEE (reference sequence). Note on this clone: Its antigen is as yet unknown.

The study's findings and limits: An anticipated effect of sequencing depth on clonotype sharing among donors was recognized.

The material sequenced was PBMCs. The source of this sequence is a woman aged 40-49 years in good health. Some clones in this sample may be carry-over from other donors' samples. The chain couples TRBV5-4 to TRBJ2-7; D gene uncertain. The CDR3 here is CATHRWGSYEQYF. CDR3 DNA: TGTGCCACTCATCGTTGGGGCTCCTACGAGCAGTACTTC. The variable domain in full, completed from reference TRBV5-4 and TRBJ2-7, reads ETGVTQSPTHLIKTRGQQVTLRCSSQSGHNTVSWYQQALGQGPQFIFQYYREEENGRGNFPPRFSGLQFPNYSSELNVNALELDDSALYLCATHRWGSYEQYFGPGTRLTVT.